The 24 T cell receptor beta chains below were found in one sample sequenced in a study of T-cell reconstitution after alpha-beta-depleted transplantation in children. Preparation of the TCRbeta library used unique molecular identifiers. A single record per CDR3 protein comes from TCRdb applying MiXCR to the PCR reads. The sample contains about 870,000 distinct CDR3 sequences, about 15% of which appear only once. This material consisted of PBMCs, mostly from graft donor cells, taken 360 days after TCRalphabeta/CD19-depleted stem cell transplant. The origin of the receptors is a male patient younger than 18 who had a stem cell transplant for acute lymphoblastic leukemia, so the T cells may come from the graft donor.

This clonotype was picked up a small number of times. V and J are TRBV20-1 and TRBJ2-7; 8 bases line up with TRBD2. Per the germline V gene, CDR1 is DFQATT and CDR2 is SNEGSKA (reference sequence). V lost 2 bases, J lost 5 bases, and 8 bases stayed unmatched. The CDR3 totals 14 residues. The CDR3 DNA sequence: TGCAGTGCTAGAAGAGCCAGCGGGAGTAACGAGCAGTACTTC. Its translation is CSARRASGSNEQYF.

This clonotype was seen repeatedly, ten times or more. The chain combines TRBV10-3 with TRBJ2-7; TRBD1 might be the D (5 bases). CDR3 length: 13 residues. Germline V gene lookup returns CDR1 ENHRY and CDR2 SYGVKD. V lost 5 bases and J lost 2, with 10 bases in between. The CDR3 loop is CAISYDSTYEQYF. Written as DNA, the CDR3 is TGTGCCATCAGTTACGACAGTACCTACGAGCAGTACTTC.

V usage is TRBV7-6 and J usage is TRBJ2-1; TRBD2 agrees at 7 bases. Germline CDR1 reads SGHVS; CDR2 reads FNYEAQ. The CDR3 contains 14 residues. With V trimmed by 4 bases and J by 7 bases, 7 bases remained unmatched. In DNA, the CDR3 is TGTGCCAGCAGCTCCCTGGGAGGGAAGAATGAGCAGTTCTTC. Translation gives CASSSLGGKNEQFF.

This clonotype was seen only a few times. This chain links TRBV12-3 or TRBV12-4 with TRBJ1-4, with D perhaps matching TRBD1 (5 bases). V shed 3 bases and J shed 11 bases, with 16 bases lying between them. This CDR3 is 14 amino acids long. The CDR3: CASSLAQGFGKLFF. The CDR3 region has the DNA TGTGCCAGCAGTTTGGCCCAGGGTTTTGGTAAACTGTTTTTT.

As DNA, the CDR3 is TGTGCCACCAGTGCAGGGGGGCACAATCAGCCCCAGCATTTT. Protein sequence: CATSAGGHNQPQHF. The gene calls are TRBV24-1 and TRBJ1-5, with 7 bases lining up with TRBD1. Germline V gives CDR1 KGHDR, CDR2 SFDVKD. The J segment lost 3 bases and the V segment lost 5 bases, leaving 3 bases of the junction unmatched. The CDR3 consists of 14 residues.

This clonotype occurred a few times. The V gene is TRBV7-9, the J gene TRBJ2-5; D gene unclear. The germline V and J ends were trimmed by 3 bases and 6 bases, with 17 bases remaining between them. The CDR3 has 15 amino acids. The germline V gene has CDR1 SEHNR and CDR2 FQNEAQ (reference sequence). The CDR3 nucleotides are TGTGCCAGCAGCTTGCATCCGGGCCTAGAGCAGACCCAGTACTTC. It encodes CASSLHPGLEQTQYF. The entire variable domain, with the rest obtained from reference TRBV7-9 and TRBJ2-5, is as follows: DTGVSQNPRHKITKRGQNVTFRCDPISEHNRLYWYRQTLGQGPEFLTYFQNEAQLEKSRLLSDRFSAERPKGSFSTLEIQRTEQGDSAMYLCASSLHPGLEQTQYFGPGTRLLVL.

This clonotype was seen more than once but under ten times. This chain uses TRBV5-1 with TRBJ2-1; D gene uncertain. Germline V lookup: CDR1 SGHRS, CDR2 YFSETQ. CDR3 length equals 14 residues. Between the trimmed V and J ends, which lost 1 base and 2 bases, there was a span of 7 bases. CDR3 sequence: CASSLTTPYNEQFF. CDR3 DNA: TGCGCCAGCAGCTTGACGACGCCCTACAATGAGCAGTTCTTC. The entire variable domain, with the rest obtained from reference TRBV5-1 and TRBJ2-1, is as follows: KAGVTQTPRYLIKTRGQQVTLSCSPISGHRSVSWYQQTPGQGLQFLFEYFSETQRNKGNFPGRFSGRQFSNSRSEMNVSTLELGDSALYLCASSLTTPYNEQFFGPGTRLTVL.

The rearrangement joins TRBV5-5 to TRBJ1-1; D unclear. The germline V gene encodes CDR1 SGHKS and CDR2 YYEKEE (reference sequence). This CDR3 has 14 amino acids. V dropped 4 bases and J dropped 6 bases, with 16 bases sitting between them. The CDR3 here is CASSLLGDTAEAFF. In nucleotides, the CDR3 is TGTGCCAGCAGCCTTCTCGGAGACACAGCTGAAGCTTTCTTT.

The gene calls are TRBV7-6 and TRBJ2-1, with 8 bases identical to TRBD2. The V and J ends lost 5 bases and 2 bases, in that order; junction bases with no gene match: 8. Germline lookup yields CDR1 SGHVS and CDR2 FNYEAQ. The CDR3 runs to 16 residues. The CDR3 DNA is TGTGCCAGCAGCAGAGGACTAGCAAGAACCTACAATGAGCAGTTCTTC. Translation gives CASSRGLARTYNEQFF.

This clonotype was counted only a few times. The rearrangement uses TRBV4-1 and TRBJ1-2; 7 bases are a match to TRBD1. V gave up 6 bases and J gave up 3 bases; unmatched junction bases: 10. Germline values: CDR1 MGHRA, CDR2 YSYEKL. The CDR3 is made up of 15 amino acids. In DNA, the CDR3 is TGCGCCAGCAGTATCTCCGACAGGGAGGACTATGGCTACACCTTC. Residues: CASSISDREDYGYTF.

This clonotype has only a few counts. This chain joins TRBV10-3 and TRBJ1-2; TRBD1 aligns across 8 bases. The CDR3 is 16 amino acids. Germline loops: CDR1 ENHRY, CDR2 SYGVKD. The V and J ends lost 0 bases and 1 base, in that order; junction bases with no gene match: 4. CDR3 sequence reads: CAISESDRGFNYGYTF. CDR3 sequence (DNA): TGTGCCATCAGTGAGTCAGACAGGGGATTTAACTATGGCTACACCTTC.

V and J are TRBV20-1 and TRBJ2-7, with 13 nucleotides matching TRBD2. This CDR3 comprises 20 residues. V lost 5 bases, J lost 2 bases, and 21 bases stayed unmatched. Per the germline V gene, CDR1 is DFQATT and CDR2 is SNEGSKA (reference sequence). The CDR3 protein is CSAGAKSGTSGTTRTYEQYF. In nucleotides, the CDR3 is TGCAGTGCTGGAGCGAAATCCGGGACTAGCGGGACCACTAGGACCTACGAGCAGTACTTC.

The CDR3 DNA sequence: TGTGCCAGCAGTTGGGACAGGACGAATCAAAAACTGTTTTTT. It encodes CASSWDRTNQKLFF. This sequence joins TRBV12-3 or TRBV12-4 and TRBJ1-4; 8 bases map to TRBD1. V lost 4 bases to trimming and J lost 9 bases; unmatched junction nucleotides: 7. The CDR3 covers 14 residues.

The table lists this clonotype with many counts. V and J are TRBV20-1 and TRBJ2-7, with a tentative D call TRBD1 (7 bases). The V and J ends lost 6 bases and 6 bases respectively, with 27 bases between them. Germline V gives CDR1 DFQATT, CDR2 SNEGSKA (reference sequence). This CDR3 contains 16 residues. Here the CDR3 reads CSANSAGQAIGGEQYF. CDR3 sequence (DNA): TGCAGTGCCAATTCCGCCGGACAGGCAATCGGGGGCGAGCAGTACTTC.

V gene TRBV5-1 combines with J gene TRBJ2-7; TRBD2 matches 8 bases. The J segment lost 6 bases and the V segment lost 3 bases, leaving 5 bases of the junction unmatched. The germline CDR1 and CDR2 sequences are SGHRS and YFSETQ. This CDR3 comprises 13 residues. The CDR3 loop reads CASSSGLGAEQYF. CDR3 bases: TGCGCCAGCAGCTCGGGACTAGGGGCCGAGCAGTACTTC.

A few counts support this clonotype. This chain connects TRBV7-9 to TRBJ2-7; 8 nucleotides align to TRBD2. The CDR3 runs 14 residues. The germline V gene encodes CDR1 SEHNR and CDR2 FQNEAQ (reference sequence). V shed 5 bases and J 2 bases; nucleotides not matched to a gene: 5. The chain's CDR3 is CASSRAGVTYEQYF. CDR3 DNA sequence: TGTGCCAGCAGCAGAGCGGGAGTTACCTACGAGCAGTACTTC. The complete variable domain, with remaining parts taken from reference TRBV7-9 and TRBJ2-7, reads DTGVSQNPRHKITKRGQNVTFRCDPISEHNRLYWYRQTLGQGPEFLTYFQNEAQLEKSRLLSDRFSAERPKGSFSTLEIQRTEQGDSAMYLCASSRAGVTYEQYFGPGTRLTVT.

This clonotype occurred a few times. This rearrangement joins TRBV15 to TRBJ1-5; no clear D gene. The germline gives CDR1 LNHNV, CDR2 YYDKDF (reference sequence). CDR3 size: 14 residues. With 3 bases removed from V and 4 bases from J, the gap between germline ends came to 10 bases. DNA of the CDR3: TGTGCCACCAGCAGTCGGAGTGGAAATCAGCCCCAGCATTTT. Amino acid sequence: CATSSRSGNQPQHF.

This clonotype appeared a few times. The chain carries TRBV7-6 and TRBJ1-4; 7 nucleotides agree with TRBD1. Looked up from germline, CDR1 is SGHVS and CDR2 is FNYEAQ. The CDR3 loop spans 18 amino acids. V dropped 5 bases and J dropped 5; count of bases not matched to a gene: 17. The CDR3 protein is CASSHGQERRVANEKLFF. The CDR3 DNA follows: TGTGCCAGCAGCCACGGACAGGAAAGGAGGGTGGCAAATGAAAAACTGTTTTTT. Variable domain in full (rest from reference TRBV7-6 and TRBJ1-4): GAGVSQSPRYKVTKRGQDVALRCDPISGHVSLYWYRQALGQGPEFLTYFNYEAQQDKSGLPNDRFSAERPEGSISTLTIQRTEQRDSAMYRCASSHGQERRVANEKLFFGSGTQLSVL.

V and J are TRBV7-7 and TRBJ2-7; possible D gene TRBD2, 5 bases. Germline V gives CDR1 SSHAT, CDR2 FNYEAQ (reference sequence). The V end lost 5 bases, the J end lost 3 bases, and 17 bases lay between the germline ends. This CDR3 spans 15 amino acids. DNA of the CDR3: TGTGCCAGCAGCGTCTTGACGGGGTCCCACTACGAGCAGTACTTC. Translation: CASSVLTGSHYEQYF.

This clonotype was seen a handful of times. This rearrangement joins TRBV5-1 to TRBJ1-2, with 9 bases matching TRBD1. This CDR3 has 15 residues. Germline trimming cut 7 bases from V and 6 bases from J; bases unmatched to any gene: 13. Looked up from germline, CDR1 is SGHRS and CDR2 is YFSETQ. This CDR3 reads CASGRPTGGKDGYTF. DNA for the CDR3: TGCGCCAGCGGACGACCAACAGGGGGCAAGGATGGCTACACCTTC.

This clonotype showed up many times. The V and J genes are TRBV20-1 and TRBJ2-5; D unresolved. V was trimmed by 6 bases and J by 5 bases, leaving 13 bases between them. Germline assignment: CDR1 DFQATT and CDR2 SNEGSKA (reference sequence). The CDR3 has 12 amino acids. The CDR3 is CSAPARRETQYF. The CDR3 DNA follows: TGCAGTGCCCCGGCCCGCAGGGAGACCCAGTACTTC.

V is TRBV5-1 and J is TRBJ2-7; perhaps TRBD2 as D (6 bases). The CDR3 extends over 13 amino acids. Trimming left V 4 bases short and J 6 bases short, with 14 bases between. Germline CDR1 reads SGHRS; CDR2 reads YFSETQ. CDR3 region: CASSDGGLPEQYF. Here the CDR3 DNA reads TGCGCCAGCAGCGATGGGGGACTGCCCGAGCAGTACTTC.

In its sample, this clonotype was seen many times. This chain uses TRBV4-2 with TRBJ2-7; 9 bases fit TRBD2. With V trimmed by 3 bases and J by 3 bases, 15 bases remained unmatched. The CDR3 length is 18 residues. Germline V gene sequence: CDR1 LGHNA, CDR2 YNFKEQ. Here the CDR3 reads CASSQPQSTSGYVYEQYF. The CDR3 nucleotides read TGTGCCAGCAGCCAGCCACAGTCGACTAGCGGTTATGTCTACGAGCAGTACTTC.

This sequence joins TRBV20-1 and TRBJ1-4; D not resolved. Trimming took 4 bases from V and 7 from J, leaving 19 bases between them. CDR3 length equals 15 residues. CDR1 is DFQATT, CDR2 SNEGSKA, per germline (reference sequence). Here the CDR3 reads CSANPPSRQVEKLFF. As DNA, the CDR3 is TGCAGTGCTAATCCCCCCTCACGGCAGGTTGAAAAACTGTTTTTT.